This T cell receptor (beta chain) was identified in a study of blood T cells in healthy people across ages. Germline values: CDR1 SGHTA, CDR2 FQGNSA. V was cut by 5 bases and J by 6 bases, with 11 bases left in between. The CDR3 loop spans 13 amino acids. Alongside a J-beta primer mix, a sample-barcoded 5' primer served in a second PCR lasting roughly 6 to 12 cycles. With 12 random nucleotides, a template-switch adaptor tagged each individual cDNA molecule. MiXCR, applied by TCRdb to the 5' RACE reads, yields one record per CDR3 protein. Of 2 million or so distinct CDR3 sequences listed, 49% were seen once; the top ten hold approximately 2.1%.

V is TRBV7-2 and J is TRBJ2-4, with D perhaps matching TRBD1 (6 bases). The sequenced sample consisted of blood. The source of this sequence is a woman in her forties in good health. The CDR3 reads CASSPGQINIQYF. The CDR3 bases are TGTGCCAGCAGCCCCGGACAGATAAACATTCAGTACTTC. The full variable domain, its missing parts supplied by reference TRBV7-2 and TRBJ2-4, is GAGVSQSPSNKVTEKGKDVELRCDPISGHTALYWYRQSLGQGLEFLIYFQGNSAPDKSGLPSDRFSAERTGGSVSTLTIQRTQQEDSAVYLCASSPGQINIQYFGAGTRLSVL.